This T cell receptor (beta chain) was obtained from a study of T-cell memory formation after mild COVID-19. Whole-study findings and limits: Shrinking CD4+ clones resided mostly in CM and EM, and CD8+ ones in EMRA.

There are a few counts of this clonotype. Antigen unknown. TCRdb reanalysed the 5' RACE reads using MiXCR and keeps one entry per CDR3 protein. The table includes under 250,000 distinct CDR3 sequences, 10% detected once. The sequence was collected from a man younger than 30 who had mild COVID-19 (a few samples of this study predate the infection). Cell type and time point are not known. Sequencing was done on a sample of PBMCs or a T cell subset sorted from them (not recorded which).

The CDR3 region is CSARRGPLFGYTQYF. Here the CDR3 DNA reads TGCAGTGCTAGGCGGGGACCTTTGTTTGGGTATACGCAGTATTTT. This chain uses TRBV20-1 with TRBJ2-3; D might be TRBD2 (6 bases). The CDR3 totals 15 residues. From germline, CDR1 is DFQATT and CDR2 SNEGSKA (reference sequence). V lost 3 bases, J lost 7 bases, and 20 bases lay in between.